The clone carrying this T cell receptor beta chain was seen at least ten times. Its antigen is still unknown. This CDR3 spans 12 amino acids. The V and J ends lost 7 bases and 9 bases, in that order; junction bases with no gene match: 12. Germline assignment: CDR1 SQVTM and CDR2 ANQGSEA. This sample is drawn from a study of response to subunit inactivated influenza vaccine. Study-level points and caveats: It was the authors' suggestion that each seasonal influenza vaccination recruits few new T cells.

Each CDR3 protein gets one entry after TCRdb re-called the RT-PCR reads with MiXCR. The data contain 500,000 to 600,000 distinct CDR3 sequences, approximately 7.6% of them seen just once; the ten biggest clones take up under 15%. Sequenced here: PBMCs from blood, sampled about 24 months after vaccination. This clonotype was sampled from a man in his fifties or sixties who received an inactivated influenza vaccine. The rearrangement joins TRBV29-1 to TRBJ2-7; 7 bases line up with TRBD1. CDR3 sequence reads: CSGQRQGEGQYF. Here the CDR3 DNA reads TGCAGCGGGCAACGACAGGGCGAGGGGCAGTACTTC.